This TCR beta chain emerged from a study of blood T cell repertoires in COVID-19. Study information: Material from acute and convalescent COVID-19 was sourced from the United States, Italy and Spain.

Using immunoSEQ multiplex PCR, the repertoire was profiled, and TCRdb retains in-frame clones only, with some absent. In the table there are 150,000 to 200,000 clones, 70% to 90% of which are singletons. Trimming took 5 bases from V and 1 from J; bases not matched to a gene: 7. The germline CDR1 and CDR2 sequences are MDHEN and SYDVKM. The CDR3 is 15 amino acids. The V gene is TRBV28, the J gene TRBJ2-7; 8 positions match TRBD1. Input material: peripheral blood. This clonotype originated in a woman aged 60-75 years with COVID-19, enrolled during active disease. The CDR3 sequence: CASSPLTGGSYEQYF. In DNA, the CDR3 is TGTGCCAGCAGTCCTCTAACAGGGGGGTCCTACGAGCAGTACTTC.